This TCR beta chain originates from a study of T cells in Graves' hyperthyroidism and ophthalmopathy. CDR1 and CDR2 from the germline V gene are SNHLY and FYNNEI. The length of the CDR3 is 13 residues. Isolation of PBMCs was performed on roughly 9 ml fresh peripheral blood. General study results and limits: In blood, most of the thyroid clonotypes expanded above 0.001 were also present.

There were TCR beta CDR3 regions amplified from RNA transcripts. Carried out on the TCR CDR3, a first-round RT-PCR used the HTBI primer set. In TCRdb, the multiplex PCR reads were re-called with MiXCR into one record per CDR3 protein. The sample lists fewer than 500,000 distinct CDR3 sequences, roughly 14% seen once, with around 14% in the top ten. This clonotype has at least ten counts. Its antigen is unknown. The source is a man aged 18-30 years with Graves' ophthalmopathy. This chain links TRBV2 with TRBJ2-1; weak D call: TRBD2 (7 bases). Sequenced material: blood. The CDR3 loop reads CAGGQGNYNEQFF. DNA for the CDR3: TGTGCGGGGGGGCAGGGGAACTACAATGAGCAGTTCTTC.